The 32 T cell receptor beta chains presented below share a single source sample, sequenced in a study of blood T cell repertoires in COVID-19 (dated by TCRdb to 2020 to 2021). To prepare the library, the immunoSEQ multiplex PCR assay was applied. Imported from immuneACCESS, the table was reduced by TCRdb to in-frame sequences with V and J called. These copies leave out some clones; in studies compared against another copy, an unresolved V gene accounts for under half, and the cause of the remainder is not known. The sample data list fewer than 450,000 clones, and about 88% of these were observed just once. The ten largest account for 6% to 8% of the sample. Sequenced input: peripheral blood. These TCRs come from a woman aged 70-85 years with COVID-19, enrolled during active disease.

DNA of the CDR3: TGCGCCAGCAGTTCTGACGGTAGCCGGGGCAAAAACATTCAGTACTTC. Encoded protein: CASSSDGSRGKNIQYF. The gene calls are TRBV5-1 and TRBJ2-4, with D perhaps TRBD2 (5 bases). This CDR3 spans 16 amino acids. Per the germline V gene, CDR1 is SGHRS and CDR2 is YFSETQ. Trimming removed 5 bases at V and 3 bases at J, with 18 bases between.

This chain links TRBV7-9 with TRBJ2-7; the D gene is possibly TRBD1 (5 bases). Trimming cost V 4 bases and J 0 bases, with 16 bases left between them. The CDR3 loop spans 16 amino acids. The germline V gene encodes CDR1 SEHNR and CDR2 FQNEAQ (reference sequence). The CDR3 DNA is TGTGCCAGCAGCTCTGTGAGGCGACAGATCTCCTACGAGCAGTACTTC. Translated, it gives CASSSVRRQISYEQYF. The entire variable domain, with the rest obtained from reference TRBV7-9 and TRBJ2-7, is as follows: DTGVSQNPRHKITKRGQNVTFRCDPISEHNRLYWYRQTLGQGPEFLTYFQNEAQLEKSRLLSDRFSAERPKGSFSTLEIQRTEQGDSAMYLCASSSVRRQISYEQYFGPGTRLTVT.

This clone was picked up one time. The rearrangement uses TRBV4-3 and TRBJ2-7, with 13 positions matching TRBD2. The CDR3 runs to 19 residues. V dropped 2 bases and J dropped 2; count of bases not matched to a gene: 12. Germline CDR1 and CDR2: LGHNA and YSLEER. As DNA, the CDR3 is TGCGCCAGCAGCCAACATCTGACTAGCGGGGGGCCGATTCCCTACGAGCAGTACTTC. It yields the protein CASSQHLTSGGPIPYEQYF.

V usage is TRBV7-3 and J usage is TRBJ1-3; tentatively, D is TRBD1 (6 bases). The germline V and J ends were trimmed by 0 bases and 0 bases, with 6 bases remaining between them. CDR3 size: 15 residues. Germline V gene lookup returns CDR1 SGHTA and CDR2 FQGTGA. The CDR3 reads CASSLTGGSGNTIYF. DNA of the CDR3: TGTGCCAGCAGCTTAACAGGGGGCTCTGGAAACACCATATATTTT.

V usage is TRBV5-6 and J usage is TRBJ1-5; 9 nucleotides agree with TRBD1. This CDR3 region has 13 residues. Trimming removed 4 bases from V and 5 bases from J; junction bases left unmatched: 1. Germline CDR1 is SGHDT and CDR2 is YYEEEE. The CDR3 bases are TGTGCCAGCAGCGGGGACAGGGATCAGCCCCAGCATTTT. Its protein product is CASSGDRDQPQHF.

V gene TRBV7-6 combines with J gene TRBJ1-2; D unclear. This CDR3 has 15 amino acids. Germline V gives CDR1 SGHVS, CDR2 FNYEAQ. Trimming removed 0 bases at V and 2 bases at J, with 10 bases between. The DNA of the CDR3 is TGTGCCAGCAGCTTAGCCGCAGGCTCAAACTATGGCTACACCTTC. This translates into CASSLAAGSNYGYTF.

This CDR3 reads CASSSIGGGLRDTQYF. CDR3 coding DNA: TGTGCCAGCAGCTCCATTGGGGGGGGGTTGAGAGATACGCAGTATTTT. The gene calls are TRBV7-2 and TRBJ2-3, with 7 bases matching TRBD2. This CDR3 is built from 16 residues. The V and J ends lost 4 bases and 5 bases, in that order; junction bases with no gene match: 12. Germline V gene data show CDR1 as SGHTA and CDR2 as FQGNSA.

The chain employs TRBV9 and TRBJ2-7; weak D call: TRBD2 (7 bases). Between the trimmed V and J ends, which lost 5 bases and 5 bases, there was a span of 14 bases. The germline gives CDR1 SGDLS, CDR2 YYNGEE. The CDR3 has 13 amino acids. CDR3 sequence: CASSRGASDEQYF. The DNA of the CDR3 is TGTGCCAGCAGTCGGGGGGCATCCGACGAGCAGTACTTC.

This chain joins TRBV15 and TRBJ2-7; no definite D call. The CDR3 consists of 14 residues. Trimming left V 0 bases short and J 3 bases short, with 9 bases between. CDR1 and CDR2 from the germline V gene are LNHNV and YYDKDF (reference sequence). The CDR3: CATSRDLSFYEQYF. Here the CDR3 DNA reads TGTGCCACCAGCAGAGATCTTAGCTTCTACGAGCAGTACTTC.

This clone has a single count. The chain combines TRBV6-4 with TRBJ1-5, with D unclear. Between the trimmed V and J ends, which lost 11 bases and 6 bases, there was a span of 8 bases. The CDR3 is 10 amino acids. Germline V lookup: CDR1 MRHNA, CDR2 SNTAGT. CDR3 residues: CAEGPQPQHF. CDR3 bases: TGTGCCGAGGGCCCTCAGCCCCAGCATTTT.

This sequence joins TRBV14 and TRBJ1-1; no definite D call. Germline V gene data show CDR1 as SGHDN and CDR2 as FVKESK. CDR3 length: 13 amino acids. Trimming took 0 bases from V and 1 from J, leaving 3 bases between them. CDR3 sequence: CASSQDQNTEAFF. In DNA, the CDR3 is TGTGCCAGCAGCCAAGATCAGAACACTGAAGCTTTCTTT. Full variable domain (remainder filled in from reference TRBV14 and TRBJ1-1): EAGVTQFPSHSVIEKGQTVTLRCDPISGHDNLYWYRRVMGKEIKFLLHFVKESKQDESGMPNNRFLAERTGGTYSTLKVQPAELEDSGVYFCASSQDQNTEAFFGQGTRLTVV.

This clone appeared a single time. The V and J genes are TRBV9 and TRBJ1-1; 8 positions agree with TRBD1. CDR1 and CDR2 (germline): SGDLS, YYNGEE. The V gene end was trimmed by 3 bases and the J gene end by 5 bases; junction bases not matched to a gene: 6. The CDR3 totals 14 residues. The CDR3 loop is CASSAGQGRTEAFF. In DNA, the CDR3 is TGTGCCAGCAGCGCCGGACAGGGCAGGACTGAAGCTTTCTTT. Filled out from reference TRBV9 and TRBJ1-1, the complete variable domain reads DSGVTQTPKHLITATGQRVTLRCSPRSGDLSVYWYQQSLDQGLQFLIQYYNGEERAKGNILERFSAQQFPDLHSELNLSSLELGDSALYFCASSAGQGRTEAFFGQGTRLTVV.

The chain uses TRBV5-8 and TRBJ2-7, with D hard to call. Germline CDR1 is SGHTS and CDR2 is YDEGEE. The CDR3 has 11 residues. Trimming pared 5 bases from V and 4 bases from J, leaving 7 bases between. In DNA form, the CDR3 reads TGTGCCAGCAGTTCTTATTACGAGCAGTACTTC. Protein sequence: CASSSYYEQYF.

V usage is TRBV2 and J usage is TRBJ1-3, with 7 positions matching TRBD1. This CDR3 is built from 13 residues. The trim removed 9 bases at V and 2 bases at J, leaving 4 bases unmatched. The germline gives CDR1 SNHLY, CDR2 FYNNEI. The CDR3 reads CASKGTAGNTIYF. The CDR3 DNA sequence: TGTGCCAGTAAAGGGACAGCTGGAAACACCATATATTTT.

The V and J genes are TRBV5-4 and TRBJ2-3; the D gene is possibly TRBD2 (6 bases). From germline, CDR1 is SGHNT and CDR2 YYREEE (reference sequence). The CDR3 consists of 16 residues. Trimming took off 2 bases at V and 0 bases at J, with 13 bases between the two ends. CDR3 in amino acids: CASSLDLASSTDTQYF. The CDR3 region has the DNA TGTGCCAGCAGCTTAGACCTAGCGTCTAGCACAGATACGCAGTATTTT.

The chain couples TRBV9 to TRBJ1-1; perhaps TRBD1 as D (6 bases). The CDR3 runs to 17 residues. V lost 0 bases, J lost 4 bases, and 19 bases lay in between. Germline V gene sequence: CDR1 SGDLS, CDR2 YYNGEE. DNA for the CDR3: TGTGCCAGCAGCGTAGGATTTGGGGGCGCAGAATCCACTGAAGCTTTCTTT. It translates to CASSVGFGGAESTEAFF.

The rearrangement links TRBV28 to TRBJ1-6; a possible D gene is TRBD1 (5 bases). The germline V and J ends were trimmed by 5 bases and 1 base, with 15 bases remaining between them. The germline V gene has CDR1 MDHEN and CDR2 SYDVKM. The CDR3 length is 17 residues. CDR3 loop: CASSGAGGGSYNSPLHF. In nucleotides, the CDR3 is TGTGCCAGCAGTGGCGCCGGGGGGGGATCCTATAATTCACCCCTCCACTTT.

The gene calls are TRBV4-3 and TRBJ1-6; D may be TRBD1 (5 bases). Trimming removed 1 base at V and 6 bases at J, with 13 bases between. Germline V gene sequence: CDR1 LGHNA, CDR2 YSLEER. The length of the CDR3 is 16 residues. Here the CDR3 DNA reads TGCGCCAGCAGCCAAGTCGCGGGGCTCCTTAATTCACCCCTCCACTTT. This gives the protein CASSQVAGLLNSPLHF.

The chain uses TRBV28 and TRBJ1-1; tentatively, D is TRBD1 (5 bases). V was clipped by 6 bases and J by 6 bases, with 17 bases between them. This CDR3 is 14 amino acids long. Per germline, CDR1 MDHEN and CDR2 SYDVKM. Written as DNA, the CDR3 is TGTGCCAGCAGCTTGGGGGAGGGCTCCGCTGAAGCTTTCTTT. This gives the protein CASSLGEGSAEAFF.

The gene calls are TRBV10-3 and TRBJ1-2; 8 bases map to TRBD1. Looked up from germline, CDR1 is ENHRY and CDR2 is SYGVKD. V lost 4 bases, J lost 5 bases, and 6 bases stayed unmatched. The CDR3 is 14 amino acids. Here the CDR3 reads CAISGGQEEYGYTF. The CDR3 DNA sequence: TGTGCCATCAGTGGGGGACAGGAGGAATATGGCTACACCTTC.

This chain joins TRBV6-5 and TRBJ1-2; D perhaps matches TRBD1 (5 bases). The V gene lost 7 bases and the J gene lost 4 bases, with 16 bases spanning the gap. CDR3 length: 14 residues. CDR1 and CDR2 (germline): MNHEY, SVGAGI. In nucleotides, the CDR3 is TGTGCCAGCACCTTCGGGGGTACCCTCTATGGCTACACCTTC. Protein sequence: CASTFGGTLYGYTF.

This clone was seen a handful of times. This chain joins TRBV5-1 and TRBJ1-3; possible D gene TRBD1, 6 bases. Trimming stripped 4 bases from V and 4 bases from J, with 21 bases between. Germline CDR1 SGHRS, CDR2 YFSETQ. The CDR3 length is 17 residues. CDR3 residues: CASSPRDPGVGGNTIYF. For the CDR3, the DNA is TGCGCCAGCAGCCCCCGGGACCCAGGGGTAGGAGGAAACACCATATATTTT. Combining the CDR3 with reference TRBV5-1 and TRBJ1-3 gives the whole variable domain KAGVTQTPRYLIKTRGQQVTLSCSPISGHRSVSWYQQTPGQGLQFLFEYFSETQRNKGNFPGRFSGRQFSNSRSEMNVSTLELGDSALYLCASSPRDPGVGGNTIYFGEGSWLTVV.

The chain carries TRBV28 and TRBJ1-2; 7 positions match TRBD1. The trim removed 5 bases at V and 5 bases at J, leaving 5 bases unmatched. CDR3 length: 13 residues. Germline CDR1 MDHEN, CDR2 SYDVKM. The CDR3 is CASSRTGTYGYTF. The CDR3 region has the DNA TGTGCCAGCAGTCGGACAGGAACTTATGGCTACACCTTC.

This CDR3 reads CASSPGAGNEQFF. CDR3 sequence (DNA): TGTGCCAGCAGCCCAGGGGCGGGCAATGAGCAGTTCTTC. The chain carries TRBV11-2 and TRBJ2-1; D is perhaps TRBD1 (6 bases). CDR3 length equals 13 residues. The V end lost 5 bases, the J end lost 6 bases, and 11 bases lay between the germline ends. Germline CDR1 reads SGHAT; CDR2 reads FQNNGV.

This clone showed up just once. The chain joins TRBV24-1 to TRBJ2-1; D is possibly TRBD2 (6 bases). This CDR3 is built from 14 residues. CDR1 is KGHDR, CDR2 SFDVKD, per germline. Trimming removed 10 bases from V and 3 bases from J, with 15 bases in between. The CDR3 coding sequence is TGTGCCACTAGGGGTAGCGGTGACTACAATGAGCAGTTCTTC. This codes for CATRGSGDYNEQFF.

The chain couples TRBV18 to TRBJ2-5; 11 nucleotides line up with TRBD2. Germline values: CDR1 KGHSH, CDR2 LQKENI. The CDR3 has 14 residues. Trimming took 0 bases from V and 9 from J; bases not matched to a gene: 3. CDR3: CASSPPVAGGPQYF. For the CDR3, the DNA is TGTGCCAGCTCACCACCGGTAGCGGGGGGGCCCCAGTACTTC. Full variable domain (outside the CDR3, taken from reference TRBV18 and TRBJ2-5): NAGVMQNPRHLVRRRGQEARLRCSPMKGHSHVYWYRQLPEEGLKFMVYLQKENIIDESGMPKERFSAEFPKEGPSILRIQQVVRGDSAAYFCASSPPVAGGPQYFGPGTRLLVL.

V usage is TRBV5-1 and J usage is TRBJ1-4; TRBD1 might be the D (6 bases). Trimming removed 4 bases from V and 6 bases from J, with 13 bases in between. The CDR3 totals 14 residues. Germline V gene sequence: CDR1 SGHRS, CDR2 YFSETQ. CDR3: CASSAPNRDEKLFF. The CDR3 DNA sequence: TGCGCCAGCAGCGCACCAAACAGGGATGAAAAACTGTTTTTT.

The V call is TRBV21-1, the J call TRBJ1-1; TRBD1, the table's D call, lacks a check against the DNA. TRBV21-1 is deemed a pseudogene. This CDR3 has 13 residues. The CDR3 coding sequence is TGTGCCAGCAACTCACAGGGGGGGACTGAAGCTTTCTTT. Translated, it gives CASNSQGGTEAFF.

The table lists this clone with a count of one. The CDR3 nucleotides are TGTGCCAGCAGTTATCTCCGGGGGTCAATGGATACGCAGTATTTT. It is translated as CASSYLRGSMDTQYF. The V and J genes are TRBV6-2 or TRBV6-3 and TRBJ2-3, with a tentative D call TRBD2 (6 bases). The CDR3 extends over 15 amino acids. Per germline, CDR1 MNHEY and CDR2 SVGEGT. Trimming removed 3 bases at V and 6 bases at J, with 16 bases between.

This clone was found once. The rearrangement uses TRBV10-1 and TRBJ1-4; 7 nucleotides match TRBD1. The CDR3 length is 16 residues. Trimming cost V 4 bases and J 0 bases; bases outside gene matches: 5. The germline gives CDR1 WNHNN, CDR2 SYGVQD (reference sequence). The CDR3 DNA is TGCGCCAGCAGTGCGGGGACAGCTACAACTAATGAAAAACTGTTTTTT. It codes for CASSAGTATTNEKLFF.

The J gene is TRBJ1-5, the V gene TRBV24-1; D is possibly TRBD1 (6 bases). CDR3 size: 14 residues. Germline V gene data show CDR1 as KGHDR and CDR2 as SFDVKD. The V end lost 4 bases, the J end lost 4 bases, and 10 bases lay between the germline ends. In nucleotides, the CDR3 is TGTGCCACCAGTGAATACGGACAGAATCAGCCCCAGCATTTT. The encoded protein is CATSEYGQNQPQHF.

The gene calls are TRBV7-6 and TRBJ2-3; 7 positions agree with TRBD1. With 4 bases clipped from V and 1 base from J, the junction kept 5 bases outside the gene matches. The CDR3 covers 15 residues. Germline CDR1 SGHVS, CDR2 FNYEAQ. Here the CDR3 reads CASSSRQGGTDTQYF. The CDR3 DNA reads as TGTGCCAGCAGCTCCCGACAGGGCGGCACAGATACGCAGTATTTT.